This T cell receptor (beta chain) is drawn from a study of OX40 agonist ivuxolimab in advanced cancers. Study observations and caveats: Antigen specificity remained undetermined for the expanded peripheral T cells.

This clone was found a few times. What it recognizes is unknown. Data came from immunoSEQ multiplex PCR; TCRdb stores just in-frame clones and leaves some out. The profile shows tens of thousands of clones, approximately 90% of them singletons. V was pared by 3 bases and J by 1 base, with 6 bases of the junction left unmatched. Germline CDR1 and CDR2: ENHRY and SYGVKD. The CDR3 is 15 amino acids. Here the sequenced sample was CD4+ or CD8+ T cells sorted from blood, taken in a trial of the OX40 agonist ivuxolimab. This clonotype originated in an adult with an advanced solid tumor such as melanoma, head and neck, liver or kidney cancer. The chain joins TRBV10-3 to TRBJ2-7; 7 positions agree with TRBD1. The CDR3 spells CAISDPGQVSYEQYF. CDR3 in DNA: TGTGCCATCAGTGACCCCGGACAGGTTTCCTACGAGCAGTACTTC.